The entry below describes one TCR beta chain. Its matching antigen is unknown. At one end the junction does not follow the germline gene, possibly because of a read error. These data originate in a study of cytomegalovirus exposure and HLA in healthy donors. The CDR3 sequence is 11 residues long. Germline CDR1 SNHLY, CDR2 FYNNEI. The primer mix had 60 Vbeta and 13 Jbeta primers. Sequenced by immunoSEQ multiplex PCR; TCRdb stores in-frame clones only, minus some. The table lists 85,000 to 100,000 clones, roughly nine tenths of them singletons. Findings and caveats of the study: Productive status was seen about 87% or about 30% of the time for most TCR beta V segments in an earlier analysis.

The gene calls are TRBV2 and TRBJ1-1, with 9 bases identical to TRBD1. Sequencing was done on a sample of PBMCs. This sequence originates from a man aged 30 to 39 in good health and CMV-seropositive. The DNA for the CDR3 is TGTGCCAGCAGTGAATATTACGGGACAGGGTTT. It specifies CASSEYYGTGF.